This entry is about one TCR beta chain. Sequence at one end of the junction differs from germline and may be a read error. This entry is derived from a study of human T cells and chemical hapten exposure. TCRdb reprocessed the RACE reads via MiXCR and lists one record per CDR3 protein. The sample lists 350,000 or so distinct CDR3 sequences, 6% to 8.5% seen once, with around 8.2% in the top ten. Described time point: patch test 1, 2 weeks after DPC sensitization. Noted treatment: therapeutic diphenylcyclopropenone sensitization with weekly scalp DPC. Germline assignment: CDR1 SGHTA and CDR2 FQGNSA. The CDR3 spans 11 residues.

The sequencing here drew on whole blood, taken in connection with sensitization to the hapten diphenylcyclopropenone (DPC). This sequence originates from a woman younger than 35 with alopecia areata. Some clones in this sample may be carry-over from other donors' samples. The genes are TRBV7-2 and TRBJ1-4; D is unclear. Written as DNA, the CDR3 is TGTGTCAGCAGCGCCAATGAAAAACTGTTTTTT. Encoded protein: CVSSANEKLFF.